What follows are 19 T cell receptor beta chains derived from one specimen sequenced in a study of T cell changes during pregnancy in multiple sclerosis. Clones were sequenced by immunoSEQ multiplex PCR, and TCRdb holds only the in-frame ones, with some missing. The data hold about 62,000 clones, with roughly 87% observed a single time. The sequenced sample was peripheral blood, obtained in the first trimester of pregnancy. The receptors were sampled from a female donor with multiple sclerosis, enrolled in a pregnancy study.

The rearrangement links TRBV30 to TRBJ2-3; 7 bases line up with TRBD2. V trimming: 2 bases; J trimming: 0 bases; junction bases outside the gene matches: 8. From germline, CDR1 is GTSNPN and CDR2 SVGIG (reference sequence). CDR3 size: 16 residues. The CDR3 loop is CAWSTPSGASTDTQYF. The CDR3 nucleotides are TGTGCCTGGAGTACCCCGAGCGGGGCGAGCACAGATACGCAGTATTTT.

CDR3 region: CSVTGTLDKQYF. As DNA, the CDR3 is TGCAGCGTTACCGGGACACTGGACAAGCAGTACTTC. V is TRBV29-1 and J is TRBJ2-7; perhaps TRBD1 as D (6 bases). The CDR3 consists of 12 residues. The germline V gene encodes CDR1 SQVTM and CDR2 ANQGSEA. V shed 5 bases and J shed 8 bases, with 16 bases lying between them.

This clone was seen more than once but under ten times. The chain carries TRBV11-2 and TRBJ1-1, with D maybe TRBD1 (5 bases). Germline V CDR1 and CDR2: SGHAT, FQNNGV. Trimming pared 2 bases from V and 2 bases from J, leaving 15 bases between. This CDR3 has 16 amino acids. Here the CDR3 reads CASSLRPLQGNTEAFF. DNA of the CDR3: TGTGCCAGCAGCTTAAGGCCCCTCCAGGGAAACACTGAAGCTTTCTTT.

The V and J genes are TRBV9 and TRBJ2-7; D gene ambiguous. Germline assignment: CDR1 SGDLS and CDR2 YYNGEE. V gave up 0 bases and J gave up 3 bases, with 13 bases separating them. This CDR3 comprises 15 residues. The CDR3 here is CASSVAAGPDYEQYF. Here the CDR3 DNA reads TGTGCCAGCAGCGTAGCGGCAGGTCCTGACTACGAGCAGTACTTC.

The chain links TRBV7-9 to TRBJ1-6; D is unresolved. The CDR3 has 16 residues. In germline, CDR1 is SEHNR, CDR2 FQNEAQ (reference sequence). V was pared by 4 bases and J by 6 bases, with 16 bases between. CDR3 bases: TGTGCCAGCAGCTCCGAAGATCCGGGAGCTAATTCACCCCTCCACTTT. It specifies CASSSEDPGANSPLHF.

The chain has TRBV2 and TRBJ1-2; 11 bases align to TRBD1. CDR3 size: 17 residues. The germline V gene has CDR1 SNHLY and CDR2 FYNNEI. V was clipped by 4 bases and J by 3 bases; unmatched bases: 10. CDR3 region: CASSVPGQGDWDYGYTF. CDR3 bases: TGTGCCAGCAGTGTACCGGGACAGGGGGATTGGGACTATGGCTACACCTTC.

The V gene is TRBV6-4, the J gene TRBJ1-2; D not certain. The CDR3 runs to 18 residues. V dropped 6 bases and J dropped 0 bases, with 23 bases sitting between them. CDR1 MRHNA and CDR2 SNTAGT come from the germline V gene. CDR3 residues: CASREDGWPPYSNYGYTF. DNA for the CDR3: TGTGCCAGCAGGGAGGACGGATGGCCTCCTTATTCTAACTATGGCTACACCTTC.

The chain has TRBV18 and TRBJ2-7; 10 positions match TRBD1. The CDR3 has 17 residues. Trimming at V came to 3 bases and at J to 3 bases, leaving 11 bases not matched to a gene. CDR1 is KGHSH and CDR2 is LQKENI in the germline V gene. The CDR3 DNA follows: TGTGCCAGCTCACCTAATGAGGGACAGGGGATTTACTACGAGCAGTACTTC. Protein: CASSPNEGQGIYYEQYF.

The gene calls are TRBV25-1 and TRBJ2-5; 10 bases are a match to TRBD2. The CDR3 spans 15 residues. V gave up 6 bases and J gave up 4 bases; unmatched junction bases: 8. Looked up from germline, CDR1 is MGHDK and CDR2 is SYGVNS. The CDR3 is CASRAGTSAGETQYF. In nucleotides, the CDR3 is TGTGCCAGCAGGGCCGGGACTAGCGCCGGAGAGACCCAGTACTTC.

This clone is labeled medium-sized. The chain recombines TRBV6-4 with TRBJ2-3, with TRBD2 identical over 11 bases. The CDR3 has 15 residues. Germline trimming cut 7 bases from V and 5 bases from J; bases unmatched to any gene: 8. CDR1 and CDR2 (germline): MRHNA, SNTAGT. CDR3 DNA sequence: TGTGCCAGCACGTCTTCTAGCGGGGGGTTAGATACGCAGTATTTT. Protein product: CASTSSSGGLDTQYF.

This rearrangement joins TRBV7-9 to TRBJ2-5; 8 bases map to TRBD2. Per germline, CDR1 SEHNR and CDR2 FQNEAQ (reference sequence). The CDR3 contains 13 residues. The J segment lost 3 bases and the V segment lost 5 bases, leaving 2 bases of the junction unmatched. The CDR3 bases are TGTGCCAGCAGCACTAGCGGAGAAGAGACCCAGTACTTC. This encodes CASSTSGEETQYF.

The chain carries TRBV5-8 and TRBJ2-7, with TRBD1 identical over 8 bases. Trimming at V came to 2 bases and at J to 4 bases, leaving 2 bases not matched to a gene. Germline CDR1 and CDR2: SGHTS and YDEGEE. The CDR3 spans 13 residues. CDR3 sequence (DNA): TGTGCCAGCAGCTTACAGGGGGGATACGAGCAGTACTTC. Translation: CASSLQGGYEQYF.

The chain recombines TRBV10-3 with TRBJ2-3, with TRBD2 identical over 10 bases. V lost 10 bases and J lost 4; bases outside the gene matches: 5. This CDR3 comprises 13 residues. Germline values: CDR1 ENHRY, CDR2 SYGVKD. This CDR3 is CATGTSAPDTQYF. CDR3 in DNA: TGTGCCACGGGGACTAGCGCTCCAGATACGCAGTATTTT.

V and J are TRBV5-1 and TRBJ2-7; 11 bases agree with TRBD2. The CDR3 extends over 15 amino acids. Germline-derived CDR1 and CDR2 are SGHRS and YFSETQ. The junction had 7 bases not matched to a gene; V was cut back by 5 bases and J by 3 bases. The CDR3 DNA is TGCGCCAGCAGTCCCACTAGCGGGAGTATCTACGAGCAGTACTTC. Translated, it gives CASSPTSGSIYEQYF.

The rearrangement uses TRBV30 and TRBJ2-3; 14 bases are a match to TRBD2. The germline V gene has CDR1 GTSNPN and CDR2 SVGIG (reference sequence). CDR3 size: 14 residues. The V gene end was trimmed by 5 bases and the J gene end by 8 bases; junction bases not matched to a gene: 6. In DNA form, the CDR3 reads TGTGCCTGGCGACTAGCGGGAGGGCTGGGTACGCAGTATTTT. Translated: CAWRLAGGLGTQYF.

This chain connects TRBV25-1 to TRBJ1-2, with 10 nucleotides matching TRBD1. CDR1 MGHDK and CDR2 SYGVNS come from the germline V gene. This CDR3 is built from 18 residues. Trimming took 7 bases from V and 4 from J; bases not matched to a gene: 18. The CDR3 DNA reads as TGTGCCAGCACTGGGGCGGGACAGGGGCCTATACCGACCTATGGCTACACCTTC. It specifies CASTGAGQGPIPTYGYTF.

The chain recombines TRBV6-6 with TRBJ2-7; TRBD1 matches at 8 bases. This CDR3 is built from 16 residues. V gave up 11 bases and J gave up 0 bases; unmatched junction bases: 15. In germline, CDR1 is MNHNY, CDR2 SVGAGI (reference sequence). CDR3 in amino acids: CACARDRTRSSYEQYF. The CDR3, as DNA: TGTGCCTGCGCCCGGGACAGGACGAGGAGCTCCTACGAGCAGTACTTC.

V is TRBV6-1 and J is TRBJ2-7; 10 bases fit TRBD2. Germline V lookup: CDR1 MNHNS, CDR2 SASEGT. After removal of 4 bases from V and 2 bases from J, the junction contained 8 bases not matched to a gene. The CDR3 totals 16 residues. CDR3 sequence reads: CASSVSSGGLTYEQYF. CDR3 DNA: TGTGCCAGCAGTGTTTCTAGCGGGGGACTTACCTACGAGCAGTACTTC.

The chain is built from TRBV6-5 and TRBJ2-1; 7 nucleotides agree with TRBD2. CDR1 and CDR2 from the germline V gene are MNHEY and SVGAGI. This CDR3 comprises 13 residues. J gave up 6 bases and V 6 bases, and 5 bases lay outside the gene matches. CDR3 coding DNA: TGTGCCAGCAGCAGATCTAGCGGCAATGAGCAGTTCTTC. Its protein product is CASSRSSGNEQFF.